What follows describes a single T cell receptor beta chain. These data originate in a study of blood T cell repertoires in COVID-19. Whole-study context: Samples representing acute and convalescent COVID-19 were sourced from the United States, Italy and Spain.

In the original workflow: By means of reference gene primer amplification, nucleated cell counts were estimated. Measured with immunoSEQ multiplex PCR; TCRdb has only the in-frame clones, and not every one. The DNA gave D and trimming, while V, J and clone size come from that table. The table has about 11,000 clones, 70% to 90% seen once. CDR1 is SGHTA, CDR2 FQGTGA, per germline. This CDR3 region has 15 residues. The J segment lost 4 bases and the V segment lost 3 bases, leaving 5 bases of the junction unmatched. The origin of this receptor is a man aged 25 to 40 with active or convalescent COVID-19. The sample consisted of peripheral blood. J is TRBJ1-1 and V is TRBV7-3; TRBD1 agrees at 10 bases. The CDR3 DNA sequence: TGTGCCAGCAGCTTGACAGGGGGCGCGGGCACTGAAGCTTTCTTT. It yields the protein CASSLTGGAGTEAFF.